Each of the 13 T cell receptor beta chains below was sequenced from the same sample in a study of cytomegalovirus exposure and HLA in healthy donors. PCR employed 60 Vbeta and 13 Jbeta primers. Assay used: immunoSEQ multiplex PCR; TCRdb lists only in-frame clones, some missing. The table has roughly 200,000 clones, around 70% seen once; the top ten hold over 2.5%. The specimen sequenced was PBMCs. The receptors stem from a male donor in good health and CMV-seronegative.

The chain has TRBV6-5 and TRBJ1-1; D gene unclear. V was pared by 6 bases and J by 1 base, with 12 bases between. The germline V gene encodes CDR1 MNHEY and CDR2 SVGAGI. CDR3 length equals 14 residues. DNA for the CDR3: TGTGCCAGCAGGCCACCGAGTGGGAACACTGAAGCTTTCTTT. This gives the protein CASRPPSGNTEAFF.

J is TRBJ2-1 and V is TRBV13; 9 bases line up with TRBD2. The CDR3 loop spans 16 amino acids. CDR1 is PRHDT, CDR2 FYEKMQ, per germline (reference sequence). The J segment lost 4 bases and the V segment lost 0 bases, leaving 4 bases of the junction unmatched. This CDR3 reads CASSLGASGTYNEQFF. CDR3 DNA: TGTGCCAGCAGCTTAGGGGCTAGCGGGACTTACAATGAGCAGTTCTTC.

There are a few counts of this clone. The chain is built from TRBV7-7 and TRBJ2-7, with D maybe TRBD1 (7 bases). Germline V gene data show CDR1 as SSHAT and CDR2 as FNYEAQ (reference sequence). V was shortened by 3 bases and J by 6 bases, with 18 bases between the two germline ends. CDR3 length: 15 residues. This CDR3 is CASSFRGDSLCEQYF. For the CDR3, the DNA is TGTGCCAGCAGCTTTAGGGGGGACAGTCTCTGCGAGCAGTACTTC.

CDR3 nucleotides: TGTGCCAGCAGTTACGGGACAGGGGGAGGTGGCACTGAAGCTTTCTTT. Amino acids: CASSYGTGGGGTEAFF. The chain recombines TRBV6-5 with TRBJ1-1, with 11 bases lining up with TRBD1. The germline CDR1 and CDR2 sequences are MNHEY and SVGAGI. This CDR3 region has 16 residues. The trim removed 2 bases at V and 4 bases at J, leaving 6 bases unmatched.

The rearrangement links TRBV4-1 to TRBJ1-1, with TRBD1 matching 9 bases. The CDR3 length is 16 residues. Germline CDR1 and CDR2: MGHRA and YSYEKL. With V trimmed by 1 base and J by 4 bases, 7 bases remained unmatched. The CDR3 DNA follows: TGCGCCAGCAGCCAAGCGAGAGGGACAGGGACCACTGAAGCTTTCTTT. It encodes CASSQARGTGTTEAFF.

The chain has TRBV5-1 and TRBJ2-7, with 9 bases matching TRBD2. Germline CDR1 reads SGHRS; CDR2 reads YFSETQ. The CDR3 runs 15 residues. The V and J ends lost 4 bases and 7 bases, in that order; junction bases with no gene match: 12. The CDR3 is CASSPLAGALLEQYF. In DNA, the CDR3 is TGCGCCAGCAGCCCTTTAGCGGGAGCCCTCTTGGAGCAGTACTTC.

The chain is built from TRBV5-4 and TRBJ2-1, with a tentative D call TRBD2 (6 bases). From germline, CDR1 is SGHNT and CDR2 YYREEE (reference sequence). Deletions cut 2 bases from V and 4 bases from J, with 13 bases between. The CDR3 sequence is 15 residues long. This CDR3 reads CASSLQRREYNEQFF. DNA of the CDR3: TGTGCCAGCAGCTTACAGCGGAGGGAATACAATGAGCAGTTCTTC.

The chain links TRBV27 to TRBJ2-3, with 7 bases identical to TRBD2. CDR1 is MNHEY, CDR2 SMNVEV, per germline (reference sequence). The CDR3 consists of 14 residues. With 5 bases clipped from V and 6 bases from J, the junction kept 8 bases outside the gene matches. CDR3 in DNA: TGTGCCAGCAGTCAACGGGAGGCTGGGGATACGCAGTATTTT. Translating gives CASSQREAGDTQYF.

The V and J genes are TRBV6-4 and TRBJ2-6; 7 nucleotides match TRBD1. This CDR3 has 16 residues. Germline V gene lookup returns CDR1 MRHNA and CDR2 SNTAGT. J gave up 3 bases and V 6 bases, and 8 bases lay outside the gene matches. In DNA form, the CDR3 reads TGTGCCAGCAGCCCAGGACAGGCCTTTGGGGCCAACGTCCTGACTTTC. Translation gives CASSPGQAFGANVLTF.

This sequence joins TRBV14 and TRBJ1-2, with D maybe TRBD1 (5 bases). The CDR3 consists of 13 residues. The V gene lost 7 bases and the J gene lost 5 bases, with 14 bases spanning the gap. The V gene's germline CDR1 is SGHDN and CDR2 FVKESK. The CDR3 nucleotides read TGTGCCAGCAACGATGGGGCAGGGTATGGCTACACCTTC. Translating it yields CASNDGAGYGYTF.

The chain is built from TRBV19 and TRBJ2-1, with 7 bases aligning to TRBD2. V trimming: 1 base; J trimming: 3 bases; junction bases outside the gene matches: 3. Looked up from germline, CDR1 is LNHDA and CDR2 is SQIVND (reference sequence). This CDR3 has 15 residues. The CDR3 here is CASSIVSGVYNEQFF. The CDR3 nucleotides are TGTGCCAGTAGTATAGTCAGCGGGGTCTACAATGAGCAGTTCTTC. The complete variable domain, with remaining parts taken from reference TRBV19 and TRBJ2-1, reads DGGITQSPKYLFRKEGQNVTLSCEQNLNHDAMYWYRQDPGQGLRLIYYSQIVNDFQKGDIAEGYSVSREKKESFPLTVTSAQKNPTAFYLCASSIVSGVYNEQFFGPGTRLTVL.

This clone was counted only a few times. The CDR3 sequence is CASSLSGTGGASYEQYF. CDR3 nucleotides: TGTGCCAGCAGCCTATCGGGGACAGGGGGCGCGTCCTACGAGCAGTACTTC. The chain couples TRBV28 to TRBJ2-7; 12 nucleotides match TRBD1. CDR3 length: 17 residues. The trim removed 6 bases at V and 1 base at J, leaving 10 bases unmatched. Germline V gene lookup returns CDR1 MDHEN and CDR2 SYDVKM.

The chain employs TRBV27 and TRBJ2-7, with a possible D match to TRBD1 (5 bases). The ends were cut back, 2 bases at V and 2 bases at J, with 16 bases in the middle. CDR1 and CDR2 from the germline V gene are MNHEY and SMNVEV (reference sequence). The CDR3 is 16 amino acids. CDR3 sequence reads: CASSLRWGAPPYEQYF. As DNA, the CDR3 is TGTGCCAGCAGTTTAAGGTGGGGCGCGCCTCCCTACGAGCAGTACTTC.